Listed below are T cell receptor beta chains from one sample, sequenced in a study of spatial heterogeneity in lung cancer. TCRdb processed the 5' RACE reads anew with MiXCR; each CDR3 protein has one entry. The sample holds tens of thousands of distinct CDR3 sequences, 4.5% to 7.5% seen once. The sample consisted of PBMCs, taken at follow-up. The receptors come from a male donor with early-stage non-small cell lung cancer. CDR3s include the opening cysteine and the closing phenylalanine or tryptophan. D genes are given only for firm matches. Not all rows give a size; the values are once, few, many and, for expanded clones, a class.

clone_size j_call v_call d_call cdr3_nt cdr3_aa
many TRBJ2-3 TRBV19 . TGTGCCAGTAGGGGGCCGGGAGGCACAGATACGCAGTATTTT CASRGPGGTDTQYF
many TRBJ2-4 TRBV6-5 . TGTGCCAGCAGTTACTCGTTCTTGGGGGAAGGAGGCATTCAGTACTTC CASSYSFLGEGGIQYF
many TRBJ1-1 TRBV19 . TGTGCCAGTAGTATTGGGCCTTGGGGTGAAGCTTTCTTT CASSIGPWGEAFF
many TRBJ2-1 TRBV7-2 . TGTGCCAGCAGCTTAGAGGGGCCTAGACAGTTCTTC CASSLEGPRQFF
. TRBJ2-1 TRBV27 . TGTGCCAGCAGTTTGGCTACCTCCTACAATGAGCAGTTCTTC CASSLATSYNEQFF
few TRBJ1-5 TRBV7-3 . TGTGCCAGCAGCCATTCGATAACCAATCAGCCCCAGCATTTT CASSHSITNQPQHF
many TRBJ1-5 TRBV9 . TGTGCCAGCAGCGTATGGGGGTCGATTAATCAGCCCCAGCATTTT CASSVWGSINQPQHF
many TRBJ1-1 TRBV6-4 . TGTGCCAGCAGTGACTCGGAACGGAATGAAGCTTTCTTT CASSDSERNEAFF
few TRBJ1-5 TRBV6-5 . TGTGCCAGCAGCCGGACACGGGCCGGCAATCAGCCCCAGCATTTT CASSRTRAGNQPQHF
many TRBJ1-5 TRBV2 TRBD1 TGTGCCAGCGTACAGGGGTCGGGTCAGCCCCAGCATTTT CASVQGSGQPQHF
many TRBJ2-1 TRBV6-2/TRBV6-3 . TGTGCCAGCAGTTCCCGCCCCCGCGGTAGCTCCTACAATGAGCAGTTCTTC CASSSRPRGSSYNEQFF
few TRBJ2-3 TRBV7-9 . TGTGCCAGCAGCTTAGACCCGGGGAGTACGCAGTATTTT CASSLDPGSTQYF
few TRBJ1-1 TRBV7-3 . TGTGCCAGCAGCTTTACGGCAGGGAACACTGAAGCTTTCTTT CASSFTAGNTEAFF
medium-sized TRBJ1-1 TRBV6-6 . TGTGCCAGCACCCAGAAAGCTTGGACTGAAGCTTTCTTT CASTQKAWTEAFF
. TRBJ1-2 TRBV14 . TGTGCCAGCAGCCAGCCCCCCCATGGCCATGGCTACACCTTC CASSQPPHGHGYTF
many TRBJ2-5 TRBV7-2 . TGTGCCAGCAGCTTCTCGATAAAAGAGACCCAGTACTTC CASSFSIKETQYF
. TRBJ1-1 TRBV12-3/TRBV12-4 . TGTGCCAGCAGTTTACTGGGCACGAACACTGAAGCTTTCTTT CASSLLGTNTEAFF
. TRBJ1-2 TRBV6-5 . TGTGCCAGCAGTTACTCGAAGGTTTCCCATGGCTACACCTTC CASSYSKVSHGYTF
many TRBJ1-5 TRBV11-1 . TGTGCCAGCAGCTTAGCGCTCGGGGGCCCCTATAGCAATCAGCCCCAGCATTTT CASSLALGGPYSNQPQHF
. TRBJ1-3 TRBV27 TRBD1 TGTGCCAGCAGCGGGACAGGGTACGGAAACACCATATATTTT CASSGTGYGNTIYF
few TRBJ2-2 TRBV20-1 . TGCAGTGCTAGAGATGGGCAGACGACCGGGGAGCTGTTTTTT CSARDGQTTGELFF
many TRBJ1-3 TRBV10-3 . TGTGCCATCAGTGCCCGAGTGGGGTCCTCTGGAAACACCATATATTTT CAISARVGSSGNTIYF
medium-sized TRBJ1-6 TRBV12-3/TRBV12-4 . TGTGCCAGCAGGCCTTTTACGTTGAATTCACCCCTCCACTTT CASRPFTLNSPLHF
many TRBJ2-7 TRBV9 TRBD1 TGTGCCAGCAGCAGCTCCGAGAGGGGGCTCGAGCAGTACTTC CASSSSERGLEQYF
. TRBJ2-2 TRBV14 . TGTGCCAGCAGCCAGCGTATTTCCGGGACGGTGAACACCGGGGAGCTGTTTTTT CASSQRISGTVNTGELFF
many TRBJ2-3 TRBV20-1 TRBD2 TGCAGTGCTAGAGATGAGACTAGCGGGTCAGGAGATACGCAGTATTTT CSARDETSGSGDTQYF
. TRBJ2-7 TRBV6-2/TRBV6-3 TRBD1 TGTGCCAGCAGTTACCAAAGGACAGGGAGAACCTACGAGCAGTACTTC CASSYQRTGRTYEQYF
many TRBJ2-5 TRBV4-3 . TGCGCCAGCAGCCAAGAAACAGGCGCACAAGAGACCCAGTACTTC CASSQETGAQETQYF
many TRBJ1-1 TRBV7-2 . TGTGCCAGCAGCTCAGGAGGACAGATCATGAACACTGAAGCTTTCTTT CASSSGGQIMNTEAFF
. TRBJ2-1 TRBV7-2 . TGTGCCAGCAGAAACCAAGCGGGCAGCTCCTACAATGAGCAGTTCTTC CASRNQAGSSYNEQFF
. TRBJ1-3 TRBV6-5 . TGTGCCAGCAAGAGAAGCTCTGGAAACACCATATATTTT CASKRSSGNTIYF
many TRBJ1-1 TRBV20-1 . TGCAGTGCTAGCCCAAGGGACCTGGGGCAAGCTTTCTTT CSASPRDLGQAFF
. TRBJ1-5 TRBV20-1 . TGCAGTGCAGTGGAGGGGGGCAATCAGCCCCAGCATTTT CSAVEGGNQPQHF
few TRBJ1-1 TRBV5-6 . TGTGCCAGCAGCTTGTTGGGGGACACTGAAGCTTTCTTT CASSLLGDTEAFF
few TRBJ1-1 TRBV6-5 . TGTGCCAGCAGTTACTCGCACGGGCGGGAGAACACTGAAGCTTTCTTT CASSYSHGRENTEAFF
. TRBJ2-3 TRBV12-3/TRBV12-4 . TGTGCCAGCAGGACTAGCACAGATACGCAGTATTTT CASRTSTDTQYF
many TRBJ2-3 TRBV7-6 . TGTGCCAGCAGCTTAGGGGCAGATACGCAGTATTTT CASSLGADTQYF
. TRBJ2-7 TRBV6-5 . TGTGCCAGCCTGGAGCCCCAAAGGTACGAGCAGTACTTC CASLEPQRYEQYF
. TRBJ2-3 TRBV7-2 . TGTGCCAGCGTAAAGGCGGGTTGGGATACGCAGTATTTT CASVKAGWDTQYF
large TRBJ1-1 TRBV14 . TGTGCCAGCAGCCAAGTGGGCCGCGGGGCGCAGAACACTGAAGCTTTCTTT CASSQVGRGAQNTEAFF
many TRBJ2-7 TRBV2 TRBD1 TGTGCCAGCACCCAACCGGGACAGGGTGCCTACGAGCAGTACTTC CASTQPGQGAYEQYF
. TRBJ2-1 TRBV18 TRBD1 TGTGCCAGCTCACCACCGAGGAGGACAGGGGACAATGAGCAGTTCTTC CASSPPRRTGDNEQFF
many TRBJ2-3 TRBV24-1 TRBD1 TGTGCCACGCAGGGACAGGGCACAGATACGCAGTATTTT CATQGQGTDTQYF
many TRBJ1-1 TRBV3-1 . TGTGCCAGCAGTAACAGGGAGGGGAACACTGAAGCTTTCTTT CASSNREGNTEAFF
. TRBJ1-5 TRBV27 . TGTGCCAGCACCTCCGGGCGGCAGCCCCAGCATTTT CASTSGRQPQHF
few TRBJ1-1 TRBV18 . TGTGCCACCTCCGGTCAGGCGGACACTGAAGCTTTCTTT CATSGQADTEAFF
many TRBJ1-5 TRBV27 . TGTGCCAGCAGCCCCGTCAGTTATAGCAATCAGCCCCAGCATTTT CASSPVSYSNQPQHF